Each of the 14 T cell receptor beta chains below was sequenced from the same sample in a study of T-cell reconstitution after alpha-beta-depleted transplantation in children. Preparation of the TCRbeta library involved a method that used unique molecular identifiers. TCRdb redid the calling of the PCR reads with MiXCR, one entry per CDR3 protein. This sample has a few hundred thousand distinct CDR3 sequences, with 11% found just once. The sample was PBMCs from the stem cell graft donor, taken from the stem cell graft. These receptor sequences come from a human donor who donated a stem cell graft to a child with acute myeloid leukemia.

This clonotype was observed a handful of times. V and J are TRBV7-2 and TRBJ2-6, with no clear D. Trimming left V 0 bases short and J 3 bases short, with 9 bases between. The CDR3 sequence is 16 residues long. Germline assignment: CDR1 SGHTA and CDR2 FQGNSA. CDR3 in amino acids: CASSLAISYGANVLTF. CDR3 in DNA: TGTGCCAGCAGCTTAGCAATTTCCTATGGGGCCAACGTCCTGACTTTC.

The chain carries TRBV6-1 and TRBJ1-5; TRBD1 matches 7 bases. This CDR3 has 16 amino acids. CDR1 is MNHNS and CDR2 is SASEGT in the germline V gene. V was pared by 6 bases and J by 3 bases, with 11 bases of the junction left unmatched. CDR3 protein: CASRDGDSWINQPQHF. In DNA, the CDR3 is TGTGCCAGCAGAGACGGGGACAGTTGGATCAATCAGCCCCAGCATTTT.

Of note for this clonotype: The junction departs from germline at one end; a sequencing error may be responsible. V gene TRBV3-1 combines with J gene TRBJ2-1; TRBD1 aligns across 8 bases. Germline CDR1 is LGHDT and CDR2 is YNNKEL (reference sequence). This CDR3 is 11 amino acids long. In DNA, the CDR3 is TGTGCCAGCAGCCAAGAAGGGACAGGCGTTTTC. Translating it yields CASSQEGTGVF.

This clonotype was seen more than once but under ten times. The chain recombines TRBV7-2 with TRBJ2-3; D remains ambiguous. CDR3 length: 14 residues. V was shortened by 5 bases and J by 4 bases, with 13 bases between the two germline ends. Germline assignment: CDR1 SGHTA and CDR2 FQGNSA. CDR3 in DNA: TGTGCCAGCAGCCGGTCAATACTACCAGATACGCAGTATTTT. Its translation is CASSRSILPDTQYF.

This clonotype was observed a few times. The chain recombines TRBV19 with TRBJ1-5; D is unresolved. From germline, CDR1 is LNHDA and CDR2 SQIVND (reference sequence). V gave up 3 bases and J gave up 8 bases, with 11 bases separating them. This CDR3 spans 13 amino acids. The CDR3 is CASSISLHEPQHF. The CDR3 region has the DNA TGTGCCAGTAGTATCTCCCTACACGAGCCCCAGCATTTT.

This clonotype has a count of ten or more. The chain combines TRBV2 with TRBJ1-2; the D is unclear. Germline CDR1 reads SNHLY; CDR2 reads FYNNEI. This CDR3 spans 11 amino acids. Trimming shortened V by 6 bases and J by 7 bases, and 9 bases separated the two germline ends. The CDR3 here is CASRVAGGYTF. The CDR3 DNA reads TGTGCCAGCAGGGTGGCGGGTGGCTACACCTTC.

V and J are TRBV12-3 or TRBV12-4 and TRBJ1-3; the D is unclear. Between the trimmed V and J ends, which lost 3 bases and 3 bases, there was a span of 9 bases. CDR3 length: 14 residues. The CDR3 reads CASSLGWGGNTIYF. The CDR3 DNA is TGTGCCAGCAGTTTGGGGTGGGGTGGAAACACCATATATTTT.

This clonotype has just a few counts. The CDR3 reads CASSPPGRTGTYNEQFF. DNA of the CDR3: TGTGCCAGCAGCCCCCCGGGGCGGACAGGGACCTACAATGAGCAGTTCTTC. J is TRBJ2-1 and V is TRBV11-2; 8 bases fit TRBD1. The CDR3 covers 17 residues. Germline V CDR1 and CDR2: SGHAT, FQNNGV. V dropped 5 bases and J dropped 2; count of bases not matched to a gene: 11.

The chain links TRBV6-1 to TRBJ2-7, with D perhaps matching TRBD1 (6 bases). The CDR3 sequence is 13 residues long. Germline V gene data show CDR1 as MNHNS and CDR2 as SASEGT. V shed 6 bases and J shed 3 bases, with 12 bases lying between them. The CDR3 reads CASSQNRVYEQYV. The CDR3 bases are TGTGCCAGCAGCCAGAACAGGGTCTACGAGCAGTACGTC.

This clonotype has a count of ten or more. The genes are TRBV4-1 and TRBJ2-3, with 8 nucleotides matching TRBD2. After removal of 5 bases from V and 7 bases from J, the junction contained 20 bases not matched to a gene. Looked up from germline, CDR1 is MGHRA and CDR2 is YSYEKL. CDR3 length: 18 amino acids. The CDR3 nucleotides are TGCGCCAGCAGCGACTTTGGACCATTTGGGGCGGGGGGCAATACGCAGTATTTT. This translates into CASSDFGPFGAGGNTQYF.

The chain combines TRBV14 with TRBJ2-1; the match to TRBD1 covers 7 bases. J lost 4 bases, V lost 0 bases, and 6 bases had no gene match. This CDR3 comprises 16 residues. Per germline, CDR1 SGHDN and CDR2 FVKESK. The CDR3 protein is CASSQDQGGYYNEQFF. CDR3 nucleotide sequence: TGTGCCAGCAGCCAAGATCAAGGGGGCTATTACAATGAGCAGTTCTTC.

In its sample, this clonotype was seen a few times. This sequence joins TRBV29-1 and TRBJ2-5; 11 positions match TRBD2. Germline values: CDR1 SQVTM, CDR2 ANQGSEA. Unmatched junction bases numbered 16, after V lost 5 bases and J lost 5 bases. The CDR3 extends over 17 amino acids. The CDR3 sequence is CSVLSGGSGRADETQYF. The CDR3 DNA follows: TGCAGCGTTTTATCCGGGGGTAGCGGGAGGGCCGATGAGACCCAGTACTTC.

Regarding this clonotype: A clone one base away is much larger, so this may be a read error. The rearrangement joins TRBV3-1 to TRBJ2-1; D uncertain. Germline V gives CDR1 LGHDT, CDR2 YNNKEL (reference sequence). CDR3 length: 12 amino acids. For the CDR3, the DNA is TGTGCCAGCGGCCAAGTAGAATATGAGCAGTTCTTC. This encodes CASGQVEYEQFF.

The chain uses TRBV5-1 and TRBJ1-2, with 9 bases lining up with TRBD1. The germline V gene has CDR1 SGHRS and CDR2 YFSETQ. The CDR3 extends over 16 amino acids. After removal of 0 bases from V and 1 base from J, the junction contained 4 bases not matched to a gene. CDR3 in DNA: TGCGCCAGCAGCTTGGCCCGGGGACAGGGTAACTATGGCTACACCTTC. Translated, it gives CASSLARGQGNYGYTF. The complete variable domain, with remaining parts taken from reference TRBV5-1 and TRBJ1-2, reads KAGVTQTPRYLIKTRGQQVTLSCSPISGHRSVSWYQQTPGQGLQFLFEYFSETQRNKGNFPGRFSGRQFSNSRSEMNVSTLELGDSALYLCASSLARGQGNYGYTFGSGTRLTVV.